The 21 T cell receptor beta chains below were found in one sample sequenced in a study of shared clonotypes between healthy human individuals. Data came from immunoSEQ multiplex PCR; TCRdb stores just in-frame clones and leaves some out. The sample shows approximately 2,000,000 clones, just under 95% of them seen only once. Input material: naive CD4+ T cells from PBMCs. Subset given: CD45RA+ positively selected. These receptors were collected from a man younger than 30 in good health. Some clones in this sample may be carry-over from other donors' samples.

The chain combines TRBV28 with TRBJ2-1; TRBD2 might be the D (6 bases). The CDR3 sequence is 16 residues long. The V and J ends lost 5 bases and 9 bases respectively, with 23 bases between them. Per the germline V gene, CDR1 is MDHEN and CDR2 is SYDVKM. The CDR3 sequence: CASSQLSGTPMGEQFF. The CDR3 coding sequence is TGTGCCAGCAGTCAACTTTCCGGGACTCCCATGGGTGAGCAGTTCTTC.

This clone is a singleton in its sample. V is TRBV5-4 and J is TRBJ1-2, with 7 bases identical to TRBD1. This CDR3 has 14 residues. Germline CDR1 reads SGHNT; CDR2 reads YYREEE (reference sequence). With V trimmed by 7 bases and J by 1 base, 7 bases remained unmatched. CDR3 sequence reads: CASSRQGDNYGYTF. The CDR3 DNA sequence: TGTGCCAGCTCCCGGCAGGGGGATAACTATGGCTACACCTTC.

This clone came up once. The gene calls are TRBV29-1 and TRBJ2-7, with D possibly being TRBD2 (7 bases). This CDR3 comprises 16 residues. Trimming removed 5 bases at V and 3 bases at J, with 23 bases between. Per the germline V gene, CDR1 is SQVTM and CDR2 is ANQGSEA. CDR3 protein: CSVWGGSGREFYEQYF. The CDR3 DNA is TGCAGCGTTTGGGGGGGCTCGGGGAGAGAATTCTACGAGCAGTACTTC.

Details on this clone: This sample includes further DNA sequences coding for the same CDR3. CDR3 protein: CASSSQGGTEAFF. As DNA, the CDR3 is TGCGCCAGCAGCTCCCAGGGGGGCACTGAAGCTTTCTTT. The rearrangement links TRBV5-1 to TRBJ1-1; 7 nucleotides agree with TRBD1. The ends lost 3 bases at V and 4 bases at J; junction bases unmatched: 3. CDR1 and CDR2 from the germline V gene are SGHRS and YFSETQ. This CDR3 region has 13 residues.

The genes are TRBV19 and TRBJ2-1, with 7 bases lining up with TRBD2. Trimming cost V 7 bases and J 3 bases; bases outside gene matches: 9. Per the germline V gene, CDR1 is LNHDA and CDR2 is SQIVND (reference sequence). This CDR3 spans 15 amino acids. The DNA for the CDR3 is TGTGCCAGTAAGAGATGGGAGGGAGACTACAATGAGCAGTTCTTC. It translates to CASKRWEGDYNEQFF.

The rearrangement uses TRBV7-2 and TRBJ2-7; 11 bases line up with TRBD2. Germline V gene data show CDR1 as SGHTA and CDR2 as FQGNSA. The CDR3 runs to 15 residues. After removal of 5 bases from V and 0 bases from J, the junction contained 3 bases not matched to a gene. CDR3 nucleotide sequence: TGTGCCAGCAGCAAGGGACTAGCGGCCTCCTACGAGCAGTACTTC. This sequence encodes CASSKGLAASYEQYF. The whole variable domain, remainder taken from reference TRBV7-2 and TRBJ2-7, is GAGVSQSPSNKVTEKGKDVELRCDPISGHTALYWYRQSLGQGLEFLIYFQGNSAPDKSGLPSDRFSAERTGGSVSTLTIQRTQQEDSAVYLCASSKGLAASYEQYFGPGTRLTVT.

CDR3 in amino acids: CASSHDSSNQPQHF. In nucleotides, the CDR3 is TGTGCCAGCAGCCATGACAGTAGCAATCAGCCCCAGCATTTT. V gene TRBV6-5 combines with J gene TRBJ1-5; weak D call: TRBD1 (5 bases). The CDR3 covers 14 residues. V dropped 6 bases and J dropped 0 bases, with 9 bases sitting between them. The germline V gene has CDR1 MNHEY and CDR2 SVGAGI.

This sequence joins TRBV28 and TRBJ2-7, with 8 bases fitting TRBD1. Trimming took 5 bases from V and 6 from J; bases not matched to a gene: 12. CDR3 size: 15 residues. Germline values: CDR1 MDHEN, CDR2 SYDVKM. The DNA for the CDR3 is TGTGCCAGCAGTCCCCACGGGACAGGTACCTCCGAGCAGTACTTC. It codes for CASSPHGTGTSEQYF.

The rearrangement links TRBV29-1 to TRBJ2-7; D perhaps matches TRBD1 (6 bases). The germline V and J ends were trimmed by 4 bases and 4 bases, with 14 bases remaining between them. This CDR3 has 13 amino acids. CDR1 SQVTM and CDR2 ANQGSEA come from the germline V gene. CDR3 residues: CSVGQQQGYEQYF. In DNA, the CDR3 is TGCAGCGTTGGACAACAACAGGGTTACGAGCAGTACTTC.

The rearrangement links TRBV7-9 to TRBJ1-4; D is uncertain. The ends were cut back, 3 bases at V and 5 bases at J, with 7 bases in the middle. The CDR3 sequence is 13 residues long. CDR1 is SEHNR, CDR2 FQNEAQ, per germline (reference sequence). The CDR3 DNA follows: TGTGCCAGCAGCTTTCCGGGGAATGAAAAACTGTTTTTT. Protein sequence: CASSFPGNEKLFF.

Regarding this clone: The same CDR3 also results from other DNA sequences found in this sample. The chain has TRBV10-1 and TRBJ1-1; perhaps TRBD1 as D (5 bases). In germline, CDR1 is WNHNN, CDR2 SYGVQD (reference sequence). V lost 3 bases and J lost 0, with 5 bases in between. The CDR3 is 13 residues long. The CDR3 protein is CASSDRVNTEAFF. The CDR3 DNA reads as TGCGCCAGCAGTGACAGGGTGAACACTGAAGCTTTCTTT.

The chain joins TRBV19 to TRBJ1-2, with D maybe TRBD1 (5 bases). Trimming pared 11 bases from V and 0 bases from J, leaving 19 bases between. This CDR3 has 15 amino acids. Germline V gives CDR1 LNHDA, CDR2 SQIVND (reference sequence). This CDR3 is CACQGLFGANYGYTF. DNA for the CDR3: TGTGCCTGTCAGGGTTTGTTTGGAGCTAACTATGGCTACACCTTC.

To note about this clone: This sample includes further DNA sequences coding for the same CDR3. The chain has TRBV18 and TRBJ2-7; D is possibly TRBD2 (5 bases). In germline, CDR1 is KGHSH, CDR2 LQKENI. The CDR3 spans 12 residues. V was cut by 3 bases and J by 4 bases, with 7 bases left in between. CDR3 bases: TGTGCCAGCTCACCCGGAGGATACGAGCAGTACTTC. Protein sequence: CASSPGGYEQYF. The full variable domain, its missing parts supplied by reference TRBV18 and TRBJ2-7, is NAGVMQNPRHLVRRRGQEARLRCSPMKGHSHVYWYRQLPEEGLKFMVYLQKENIIDESGMPKERFSAEFPKEGPSILRIQQVVRGDSAAYFCASSPGGYEQYFGPGTRLTVT.

This clone was seen once. The chain employs TRBV9 and TRBJ2-7; 16 bases map to TRBD2. CDR1 is SGDLS and CDR2 is YYNGEE in the germline V gene. V lost 4 bases, J lost 5 bases, and 9 bases stayed unmatched. The CDR3 runs to 17 residues. The CDR3 sequence is CASSTGLAGGPAHEQYF. CDR3 in DNA: TGTGCCAGCAGCACGGGACTAGCGGGAGGGCCAGCTCACGAGCAGTACTTC.

A note on this clone: Additional DNA sequences in this sample encode the identical CDR3. The chain employs TRBV19 and TRBJ1-1; unclear D gene. The length of the CDR3 is 11 residues. Germline V CDR1 and CDR2: LNHDA, SQIVND (reference sequence). Trimming pared 6 bases from V and 2 bases from J, leaving 4 bases between. CDR3 loop: CASSRNTEAFF. The CDR3, as DNA: TGTGCCAGTAGCCGAAACACTGAAGCTTTCTTT.

A word on this clone: Germline is not matched at one junction end, which may reflect a read error. The rearrangement uses TRBV20-1 and TRBJ2-1; D is perhaps TRBD2 (6 bases). The CDR3 totals 10 residues. Germline CDR1 DFQATT, CDR2 SNEGSKA (reference sequence). The CDR3 loop reads CSASSKGGIF. CDR3 DNA: TGCAGTGCTAGCTCAAAAGGAGGGATCTTC.

The CDR3 sequence is CASSAEAGITNGELFF. CDR3 DNA sequence: TGTGCCAGCAGTGCAGAAGCGGGAATTACCAACGGGGAGCTGTTTTTT. The chain links TRBV2 to TRBJ2-2; 7 bases map to TRBD2. Trimming at V came to 4 bases and at J to 7 bases, leaving 12 bases not matched to a gene. The germline CDR1 and CDR2 sequences are SNHLY and FYNNEI. This CDR3 has 16 residues.

The gene calls are TRBV5-1 and TRBJ2-3; D possibly corresponds to TRBD2 (6 bases). The ends were cut back, 1 base at V and 2 bases at J, with 8 bases in the middle. This CDR3 has 14 residues. The germline gives CDR1 SGHRS, CDR2 YFSETQ. CDR3 amino acids: CASSLTSHTDTQYF. CDR3 DNA sequence: TGCGCCAGCAGCTTGACTAGCCACACAGATACGCAGTATTTT.

This chain joins TRBV7-9 and TRBJ2-7; D tentatively fits TRBD1 or TRBD2 (6 bases each). Trimming cost V 6 bases and J 5 bases, with 20 bases left between them. CDR1 is SEHNR and CDR2 is FQNEAQ in the germline V gene (reference sequence). This CDR3 region has 15 residues. This CDR3 is CASRLARGGWDEQYF. DNA of the CDR3: TGTGCCAGCAGACTCGCCAGGGGAGGTTGGGACGAGCAGTACTTC.

This clone has just one count. Within the sample, other DNA sequences also encode this same CDR3. The rearrangement links TRBV28 to TRBJ1-5; D is perhaps TRBD1 (6 bases). Germline V gene lookup returns CDR1 MDHEN and CDR2 SYDVKM. CDR3 length: 14 residues. With 2 bases removed from V and 5 bases from J, the gap between germline ends came to 10 bases. In nucleotides, the CDR3 is TGTGCCAGCAGTTTAGCACAGGGAGATCAGCCCCAGCATTTT. Amino acid sequence: CASSLAQGDQPQHF.

The chain combines TRBV30 with TRBJ1-2; 7 nucleotides line up with TRBD1. V lost 4 bases and J lost 0; bases outside the gene matches: 5. CDR3 size: 14 residues. Per the germline V gene, CDR1 is GTSNPN and CDR2 is SVGIG (reference sequence). CDR3 bases: TGTGCCTGGACCCGGACAGGAACTAACTATGGCTACACCTTC. Residues: CAWTRTGTNYGYTF.